This T cell receptor beta chain was identified in a study of Graves' ophthalmopathy and Graves' hyperthyroidism. RNA transcripts were the template, and TCR beta CDR3 regions were amplified from them. First-round RT-PCR employed HTBI primers, with a second-round multiplex PCR after it. From the multiplex PCR reads, TCRdb called clonotypes with MiXCR, one entry per CDR3 protein. The sample records about 500,000 distinct CDR3 sequences, about 15% being singletons. A word on this clonotype: Its antigen is currently unknown.

The germline V gene encodes CDR1 SEHNR and CDR2 FQNEAQ (reference sequence). V was shortened by 0 bases and J by 6 bases, with 15 bases between the two germline ends. CDR3 length: 17 residues. Study-wide results and caveats: Prediction of ophthalmopathy progression reached approximately 64% sensitivity and around 75% specificity. The blood repertoire also included most expanded thyroid clonotypes above 0.001 frequency. A model of 13 signatures distinguished ophthalmopathy from stable hyperthyroidism at around 90% sensitivity and 70% to 84% specificity.

The source material was blood. The chain is built from TRBV7-9 and TRBJ1-6; no definite D call. This TCR derives from a woman younger than 45 with Graves' ophthalmopathy. The CDR3 reads CASSLAIAVRGNSPLHF. In DNA form, the CDR3 reads TGTGCCAGCAGCTTAGCGATAGCGGTACGGGGTAATTCACCCCTCCACTTT.